The sequence of this TCR beta chain was determined in a study of T cell responses to AZD1222 COVID-19 vaccine. TCRdb keeps only in-frame clones here, not all; method: immunoSEQ multiplex PCR. The sample holds about 98,000 clones, approximately 86% seen once. This CDR3 contains 15 residues. Trimming pared 7 bases from V and 2 bases from J, leaving 16 bases between. Germline assignment: CDR1 SGHRS and CDR2 YFSETQ. In the case of this clone: Its matching antigen is unknown.

Study-wide results and limits: Possibly, clonal diversity was underestimated; donors were largely white British and included more females. Samples come after the peak T cell response, not at day 14. At baseline, just a handful of AZD1222 recipients tested seropositive. In the spike-specific TCR repertoire, nearly half reportedly target unmutated variant regions.

This receptor was obtained from an adult in good health. The V and J genes are TRBV5-1 and TRBJ2-1; either TRBD1 or TRBD2 may supply D (5 bases each). This sample comprised peripheral blood, obtained on day 0 of AZD1222 vaccination. The DNA for the CDR3 is TGCGCCAGCGCTCAGGGTTTGGGAGCCTACAATGAGCAGTTCTTC. Translation: CASAQGLGAYNEQFF.